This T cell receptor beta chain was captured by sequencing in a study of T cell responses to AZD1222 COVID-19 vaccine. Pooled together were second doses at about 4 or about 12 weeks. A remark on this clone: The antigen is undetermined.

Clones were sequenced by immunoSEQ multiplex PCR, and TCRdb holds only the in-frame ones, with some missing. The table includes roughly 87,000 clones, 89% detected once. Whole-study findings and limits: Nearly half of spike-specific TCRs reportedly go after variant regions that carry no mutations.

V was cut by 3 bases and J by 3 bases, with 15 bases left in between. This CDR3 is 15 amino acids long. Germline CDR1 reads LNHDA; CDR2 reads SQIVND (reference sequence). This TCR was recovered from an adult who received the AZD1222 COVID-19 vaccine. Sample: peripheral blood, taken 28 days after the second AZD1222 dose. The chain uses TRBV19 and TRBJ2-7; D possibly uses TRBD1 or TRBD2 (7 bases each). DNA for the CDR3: TGTGCCAGTAGTATTGGCAGGGGGGGTTTCTACGAGCAGTACTTC. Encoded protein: CASSIGRGGFYEQYF.